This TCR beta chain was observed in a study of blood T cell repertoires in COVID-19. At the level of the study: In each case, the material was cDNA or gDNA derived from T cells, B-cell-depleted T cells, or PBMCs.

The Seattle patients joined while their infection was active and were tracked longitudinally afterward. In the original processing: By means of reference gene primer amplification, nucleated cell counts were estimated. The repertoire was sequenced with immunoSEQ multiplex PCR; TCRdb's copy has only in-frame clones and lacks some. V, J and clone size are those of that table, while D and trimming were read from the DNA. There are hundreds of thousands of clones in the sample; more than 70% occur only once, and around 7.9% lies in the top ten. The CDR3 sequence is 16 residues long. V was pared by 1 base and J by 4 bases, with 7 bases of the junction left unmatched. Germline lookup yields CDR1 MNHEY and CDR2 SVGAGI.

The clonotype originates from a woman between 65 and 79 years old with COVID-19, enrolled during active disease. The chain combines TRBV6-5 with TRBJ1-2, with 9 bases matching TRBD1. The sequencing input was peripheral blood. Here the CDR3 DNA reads TGTGCCAGCAGTTACTTCTGGGGGACAGGGTCCTATGGCTACACCTTC. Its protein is CASSYFWGTGSYGYTF.